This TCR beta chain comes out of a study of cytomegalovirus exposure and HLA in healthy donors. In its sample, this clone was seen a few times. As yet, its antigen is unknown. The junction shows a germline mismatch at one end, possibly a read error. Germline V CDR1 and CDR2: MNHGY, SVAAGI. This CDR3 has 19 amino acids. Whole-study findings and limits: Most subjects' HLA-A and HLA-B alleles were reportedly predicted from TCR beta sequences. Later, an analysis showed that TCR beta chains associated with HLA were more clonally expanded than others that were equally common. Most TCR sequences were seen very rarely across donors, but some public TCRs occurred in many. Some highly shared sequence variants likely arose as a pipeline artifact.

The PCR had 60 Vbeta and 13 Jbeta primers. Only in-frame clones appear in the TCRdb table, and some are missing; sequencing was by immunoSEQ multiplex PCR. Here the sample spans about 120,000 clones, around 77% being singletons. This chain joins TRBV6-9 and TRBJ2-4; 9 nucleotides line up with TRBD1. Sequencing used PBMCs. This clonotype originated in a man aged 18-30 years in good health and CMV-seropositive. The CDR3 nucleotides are TGTGCCAGCAGTTCCCCTGGGGATCCGGGACAGGGAAAGGGTAACAGTCAGTACTTC. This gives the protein CASSSPGDPGQGKGNSQYF.